This T cell receptor beta chain comes out of a study of blood T cell repertoires in COVID-19 (dated by TCRdb to 2018 to 2021). Study-level background: Collaborator samples came from the United States, Italy and Spain and covered acute and convalescent phases of COVID-19. Nearly every sample came with metadata listing a de-identified subject ID, COVID-19 status, age in years and sex. The repertoires were released in a freely available public database meant as a resource for research on the immune response to SARS-CoV-2. Where HLA class I and class II types were available, the types were taken from metadata supplied by the sample provider, not from assay-based typing. The samples were drawn from two sources: the first 160 participants of the ongoing ImmuneRACE study, and fewer than 1,500 subjects contributed by 6 global collaborators. The material from the prospective study consisted of cDNA or gDNA derived from T cells, B-cell-depleted T cells, or PBMCs. The dataset comprised deeply sampled blood TCRbeta repertoires from subjects exposed to, actively infected with, or recovered from COVID-19. Broader findings and caveats from the paper: The quantity of clinical and demographic metadata differed by source and by participant and was supplied without curation.

To note about this clone: Its binding antigen is unknown. There are no base qualities to consult, and no much larger clone falls within one base.

The immunoSEQ Assay, a bias-controlled multiplex PCR, was used to amplify TCRbeta CDR3 regions from genomic DNA. In the source study's methods: The number of nucleated cells in each sample was estimated from the amplification of reference gene primers within the assay. To quantify the absolute abundance of each unique TCRbeta CDR3 rearrangement, sequence reads were collapsed and filtered. For each sample, productive Simpson clonality was calculated as the square root of Simpson's diversity index over productive rearrangements. Held by TCRdb, this immuneACCESS table contains in-frame sequences only and omits some clones. Under half of the omission traces to an unresolved V gene where checked; the cause of the rest is unknown. The DNA gave D and trimming, while V, J and clone size come from that table. A total of about 290,000 clones appear in this sample, nearly 90% of them only once. The ten largest make up roughly 11% of the sample.

At one collaborating source in Seattle, patients were enrolled during active infection and were followed longitudinally through the course of disease. Whole blood was collected in K2EDTA tubes by collaborating institutions according to the institutions' own protocols. Collaborator samples were shipped for TCRbeta analysis as frozen whole blood, isolated PBMCs, or DNA extracted from either sample type. Trimming at the junction amounts to 3 bases on V and 5 bases on J, and the germline ends lie 7 bases apart. The CDR3, cysteine through phenylalanine, is 13 amino acids long. Of all the DNA, just the CDR3 is kept, 39 bases in frame from base 1.

This sequence originates from a woman aged 25-40 years with COVID-19, enrolled during active disease. Specimen: peripheral blood. Recombination joined TRBV12-3 or TRBV12-4 with TRBJ1-4; the D gene identity is not certain. The DNA is TGTGCCAGCAGTTTTGGCAGAAATGAAAAACTGTTTTTT. This yields the protein CASSFGRNEKLFF.